Described below is a single T cell receptor beta chain sequence and its context. The antigen remains unidentified. A single record per CDR3 protein comes from TCRdb applying MiXCR to the RT-PCR reads. The sample includes over 450,000 distinct CDR3 sequences, 10% to 15% of them seen just once. This record belongs to a study of response to subunit inactivated influenza vaccine. Study-wide results and limits: Authors suggested few new T cells are recruited by each seasonal influenza vaccination.

V lost 7 bases and J lost 3, with 19 bases in between. This CDR3 region has 14 residues. The V gene's germline CDR1 is DFQATT and CDR2 SNEGSKA (reference sequence). This material consisted of PBMCs from blood, taken 45 days after vaccination. The V call is TRBV20-1, the J call TRBJ2-7; D possibly corresponds to TRBD2 (6 bases). The clonotype comes from a man in his fifties who received an inactivated influenza vaccine. The CDR3 loop reads CSVRELRSDYEQYF. The CDR3 nucleotides read TGCAGTGTACGGGAGTTAAGAAGCGACTACGAGCAGTACTTC.